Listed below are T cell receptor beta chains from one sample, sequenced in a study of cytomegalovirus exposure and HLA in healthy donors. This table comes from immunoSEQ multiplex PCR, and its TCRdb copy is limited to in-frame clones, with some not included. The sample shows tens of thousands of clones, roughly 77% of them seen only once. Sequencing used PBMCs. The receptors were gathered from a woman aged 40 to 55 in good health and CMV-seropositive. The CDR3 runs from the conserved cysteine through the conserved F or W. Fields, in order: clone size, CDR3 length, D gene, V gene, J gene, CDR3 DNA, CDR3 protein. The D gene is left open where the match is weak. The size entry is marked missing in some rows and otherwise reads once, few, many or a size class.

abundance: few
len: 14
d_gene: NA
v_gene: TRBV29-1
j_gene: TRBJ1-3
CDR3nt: TGCAGCGTTGAGTCCGGTTCTCTGGGAAACACCATATATTTT
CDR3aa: CSVESGSLGNTIYF

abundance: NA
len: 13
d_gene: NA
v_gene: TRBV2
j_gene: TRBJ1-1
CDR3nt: TGTGCCAGAAATACAGGCCCGAACACTGAAGCTTTCTTT
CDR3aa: CARNTGPNTEAFF

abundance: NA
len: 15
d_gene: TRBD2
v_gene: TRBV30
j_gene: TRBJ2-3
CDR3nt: TGTGCCTGGAGTGTCCTAGCGGGGGCCACAGATACGCAGTATTTT
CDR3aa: CAWSVLAGATDTQYF

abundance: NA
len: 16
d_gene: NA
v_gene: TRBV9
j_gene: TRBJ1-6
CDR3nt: TGTGCCAGCAGCCCGCCCGGAGTTTCAAATAATTCACCCCTCCACTTT
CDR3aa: CASSPPGVSNNSPLHF

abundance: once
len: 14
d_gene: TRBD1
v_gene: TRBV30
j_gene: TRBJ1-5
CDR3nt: TGTGCCTGGGGACCGGGACAGGGAACTCAGCCCCAGCATTTT
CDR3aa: CAWGPGQGTQPQHF

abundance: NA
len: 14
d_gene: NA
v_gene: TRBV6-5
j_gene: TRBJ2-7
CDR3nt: TGTGCCAGCAGTTGGGTGTCGGGATCCTACGAGCAGTACTTC
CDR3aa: CASSWVSGSYEQYF

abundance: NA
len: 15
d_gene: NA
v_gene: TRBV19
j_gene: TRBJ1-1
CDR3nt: TGTGCCAGTAGTATAAGCCCATCACTGAACACTGAAGCTTTCTTT
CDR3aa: CASSISPSLNTEAFF

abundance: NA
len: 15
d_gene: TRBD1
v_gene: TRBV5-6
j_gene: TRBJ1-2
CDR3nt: TGTGCCAGCAGCATGCTCGACAGGGGGACTTATGGCTACACCTTC
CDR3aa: CASSMLDRGTYGYTF

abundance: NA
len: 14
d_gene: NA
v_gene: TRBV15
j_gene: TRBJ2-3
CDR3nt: TGTGCCACCAGCAGAGCTAGGAGCACAGATACGCAGTATTTT
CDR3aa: CATSRARSTDTQYF

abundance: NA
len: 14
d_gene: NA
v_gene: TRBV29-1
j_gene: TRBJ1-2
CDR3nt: TGCAGCGCCGGCAGTTTCGACAGGACCTATGGCTACACCTTC
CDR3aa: CSAGSFDRTYGYTF

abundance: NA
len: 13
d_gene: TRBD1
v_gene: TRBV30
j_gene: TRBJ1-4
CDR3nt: TGTGCCTGGAGGGGGACAGGGGTCGAAAAACTGTTTTTT
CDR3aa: CAWRGTGVEKLFF

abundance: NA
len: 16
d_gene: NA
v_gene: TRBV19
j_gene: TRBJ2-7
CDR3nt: TGTGCCAGTAGCCACTCCGGGACGAGGGGGACTACCGAGCAGTACTTC
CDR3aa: CASSHSGTRGTTEQYF

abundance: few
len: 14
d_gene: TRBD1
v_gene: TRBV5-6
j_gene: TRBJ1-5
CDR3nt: TGTGCCAGCAGCCGGACAGGGGACAATCAGCCCCAGCATTTT
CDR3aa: CASSRTGDNQPQHF

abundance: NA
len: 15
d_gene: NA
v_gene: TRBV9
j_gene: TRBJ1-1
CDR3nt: TGTGCCAGCAGCGTAGGGAGGGAGAGGAACACTGAAGCTTTCTTT
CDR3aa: CASSVGRERNTEAFF

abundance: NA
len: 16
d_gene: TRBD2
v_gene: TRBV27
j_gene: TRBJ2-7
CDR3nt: TGTGCCAGCAGTCCACAGACTAGCGGGGGGTCCTACGAGCAGTACTTC
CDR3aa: CASSPQTSGGSYEQYF

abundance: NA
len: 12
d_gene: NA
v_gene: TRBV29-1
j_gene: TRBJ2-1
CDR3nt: TGCAGCGTTGAACGGGCCAGAGGGGAGCAGTTCTTC
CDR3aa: CSVERARGEQFF

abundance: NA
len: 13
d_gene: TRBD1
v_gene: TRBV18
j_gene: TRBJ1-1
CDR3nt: TGTGCCAGCTCACTCCGGGACAGGGAAGAAGCTTTCTTT
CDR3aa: CASSLRDREEAFF

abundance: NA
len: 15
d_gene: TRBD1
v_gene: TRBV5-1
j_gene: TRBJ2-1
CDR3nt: TGCGCCAGCAGCACCACAGGGGTCGACTACAATGAGCAGTTCTTC
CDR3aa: CASSTTGVDYNEQFF

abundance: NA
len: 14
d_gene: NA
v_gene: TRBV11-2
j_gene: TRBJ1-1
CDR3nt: TGTGCCAGCAGCTTTGACAGGAGGAACACTGAAGCTTTCTTT
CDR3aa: CASSFDRRNTEAFF

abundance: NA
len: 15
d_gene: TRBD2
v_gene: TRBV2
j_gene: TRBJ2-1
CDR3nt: TGTGCCAGCAGTGATGGAGCGGGGGTTAACAATGAGCAGTTCTTC
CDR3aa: CASSDGAGVNNEQFF

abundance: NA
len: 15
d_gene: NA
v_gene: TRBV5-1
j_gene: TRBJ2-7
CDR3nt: TGCGCCAGCAGCGGGGGGGCTAGCGGTCCCTACGAGCAGTACTTC
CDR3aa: CASSGGASGPYEQYF

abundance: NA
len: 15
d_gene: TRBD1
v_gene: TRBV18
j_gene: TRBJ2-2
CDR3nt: TGTGCCAGCTCACCTGACAGGGTTTCGGTCGGGGAGCTGTTTTTT
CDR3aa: CASSPDRVSVGELFF

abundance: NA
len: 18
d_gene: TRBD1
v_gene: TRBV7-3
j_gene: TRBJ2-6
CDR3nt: TGTGCCAGCAGCCCACATACAGGGGGCTCATCTGGGGCCAACGTCCTGACTTTC
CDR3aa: CASSPHTGGSSGANVLTF

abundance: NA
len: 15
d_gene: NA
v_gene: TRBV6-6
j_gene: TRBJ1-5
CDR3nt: TGTGCCAGCAAGAATGCAGGTAAATTAAATCAGCCCCAGCATTTT
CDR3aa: CASKNAGKLNQPQHF

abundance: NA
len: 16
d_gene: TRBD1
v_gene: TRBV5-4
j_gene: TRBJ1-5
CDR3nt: TGTGCCAGCAGCTTGTGGGGGACAGGTTCCAATCAGCCCCAGCATTTT
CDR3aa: CASSLWGTGSNQPQHF

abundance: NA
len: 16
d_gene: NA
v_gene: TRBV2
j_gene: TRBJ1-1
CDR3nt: TGTGCCAGCAGGTTAGGCCGAGGGGGAAAGGGGACTGAAGCTTTCTTT
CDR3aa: CASRLGRGGKGTEAFF

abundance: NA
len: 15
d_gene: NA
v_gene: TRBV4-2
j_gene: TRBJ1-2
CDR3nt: TGTGCCAGCAGCCAAGCCCCGACAGCTAACTATGGCTACACCTTC
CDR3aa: CASSQAPTANYGYTF

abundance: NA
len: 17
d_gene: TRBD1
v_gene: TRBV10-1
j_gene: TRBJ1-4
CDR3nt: TGCGCCAGCATGGTTGACGGGACAGGGACGGGTGATGAAAAACTGTTTTTT
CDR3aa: CASMVDGTGTGDEKLFF

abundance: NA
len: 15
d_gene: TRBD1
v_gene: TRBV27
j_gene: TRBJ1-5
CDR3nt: TGTGCCAGCAGTGATCTCGGGACAGCTAATCAGCCCCAGCATTTT
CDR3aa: CASSDLGTANQPQHF

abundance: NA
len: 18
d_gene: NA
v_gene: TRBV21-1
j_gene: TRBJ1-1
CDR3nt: TGTGCCAGCAGCAAAGCGCTAAGGGACATAGAGGGAAACACTGAAGCTTTCTTT
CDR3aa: CASSKALRDIEGNTEAFF

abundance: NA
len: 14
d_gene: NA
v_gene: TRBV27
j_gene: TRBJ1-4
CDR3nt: TGTGCCAGCGGTGGGGGCAGGGGAGTAGAAAAACTGTTTTTT
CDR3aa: CASGGGRGVEKLFF

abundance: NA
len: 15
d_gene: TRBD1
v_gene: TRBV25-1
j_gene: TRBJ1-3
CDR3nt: TGTGCCAGCAGTGCCCTGGGACAGACGGGAAACACCATATATTTT
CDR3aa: CASSALGQTGNTIYF

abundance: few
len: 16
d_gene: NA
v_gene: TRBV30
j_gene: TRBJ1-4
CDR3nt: TGTGCCTGGAGTTCCGGGAGGGTCCCAACTAATGAAAAACTGTTTTTT
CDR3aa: CAWSSGRVPTNEKLFF